The next 32 T cell receptor beta chains were all read from a single sample in a study of T cell repertoires in MIS-A myocarditis. Clones were sequenced by immunoSEQ multiplex PCR, and TCRdb holds only the in-frame ones, with some missing. The sample gives roughly 14,000 clones, about 74% of which show up once; around 60% is in the top ten. The sample was left ventricle heart tissue obtained at autopsy. The receptors derive from a man in his late teens or twenties with fulminant myocarditis from multisystem inflammatory syndrome in adults (MIS-A) after COVID-19.

This chain joins TRBV6-2 or TRBV6-3 and TRBJ1-2; D unresolved. CDR3 length: 17 residues. Trimming removed 5 bases at V and 6 bases at J, with 25 bases between. The germline V gene encodes CDR1 MNHEY and CDR2 SVGEGT. CDR3 in DNA: TGTGCCAGCAGTACCTTCCTTGAGCGCCACCCCAGAGATGGCTACACCTTC. Protein product: CASSTFLERHPRDGYTF.

The chain joins TRBV2 to TRBJ2-7, with D tentatively TRBD1 (6 bases). Trimming shortened V by 8 bases and J by 1 base, and 6 bases separated the two germline ends. Germline V gives CDR1 SNHLY, CDR2 FYNNEI. The CDR3 runs 11 residues. The CDR3 nucleotides are TGTGCCAGCGGGACATCCTACGAGCAGTACTTC. Translation gives CASGTSYEQYF.

CDR3 DNA: TGTGCCAGTTCAAGGGGAAAGAACACTGAAGCTTTCTTT. This encodes CASSRGKNTEAFF. The gene calls are TRBV6-5 and TRBJ1-1, with TRBD1 as a possible D gene (5 bases). The germline V gene encodes CDR1 MNHEY and CDR2 SVGAGI. Trimming removed 9 bases at V and 1 base at J, with 12 bases between. There are 13 residues in the CDR3.

In this sample, this clone turned up a few times. V is TRBV27 and J is TRBJ1-4, with no clear D. CDR1 is MNHEY, CDR2 SMNVEV, per germline (reference sequence). V was pared by 6 bases and J by 5 bases, with 13 bases between. The CDR3 loop spans 14 amino acids. The CDR3, as DNA: TGTGCCAGCAGACCTGGCCCCCTAAATGAAAAACTGTTTTTT. Translating gives CASRPGPLNEKLFF. The variable domain in full, with the rest retrieved from reference TRBV27 and TRBJ1-4, is EAQVTQNPRYLITVTGKKLTVTCSQNMNHEYMSWYRQDPGLGLRQIYYSMNVEVTDKGDVPEGYKVSRKEKRNFPLILESPSPNQTSLYFCASRPGPLNEKLFFGSGTQLSVL.

V gene TRBV6-1 combines with J gene TRBJ1-5, with D maybe TRBD1 (5 bases). This CDR3 region has 12 residues. Germline loops: CDR1 MNHNS, CDR2 SASEGT. Trimming pared 3 bases from V and 5 bases from J, leaving 5 bases between. The CDR3 DNA reads TGTGCCAGCAGTGAGGGGCATCAGCCCCAGCATTTT. Protein: CASSEGHQPQHF.

The chain employs TRBV6-2 or TRBV6-3 and TRBJ1-2; 8 nucleotides agree with TRBD1. CDR3 size: 14 residues. With 5 bases clipped from V and 8 bases from J, the junction kept 10 bases outside the gene matches. Germline V gene sequence: CDR1 MNHEY, CDR2 SVGEGT. DNA for the CDR3: TGTGCCAGCAGTACGAGAAGGACAGGGTACGGCTACACCTTC. Residues: CASSTRRTGYGYTF.

The chain carries TRBV10-3 and TRBJ1-1; 7 bases are shared with TRBD1. In germline, CDR1 is ENHRY, CDR2 SYGVKD. Trimming cost V 10 bases and J 1 base; bases outside gene matches: 3. This CDR3 comprises 12 residues. For the CDR3, the DNA is TGTGCCACGGGACAGCCGAACACTGAAGCTTTCTTT. This gives the protein CATGQPNTEAFF.

V gene TRBV7-9 combines with J gene TRBJ2-3; 7 bases are a match to TRBD2. The CDR3 is 16 residues long. The germline V gene has CDR1 SEHNR and CDR2 FQNEAQ (reference sequence). J lost 2 bases, V lost 4 bases, and 9 bases had no gene match. DNA of the CDR3: TGTGCCAGCAGCTACGTACCGGGACTATACACAGATACGCAGTATTTT. Its protein product is CASSYVPGLYTDTQYF.

This clone was counted a single time. The V and J genes are TRBV6-5 and TRBJ1-2, with D maybe TRBD1 (5 bases). Germline assignment: CDR1 MNHEY and CDR2 SVGAGI. V shed 5 bases and J shed 3 bases, with 7 bases lying between them. This CDR3 is built from 12 residues. DNA of the CDR3: TGTGCCAGCAGTCAGGGAGACTATGGCTACACCTTC. This sequence encodes CASSQGDYGYTF.

J is TRBJ2-1 and V is TRBV19; the D is unclear. The V gene lost 4 bases and the J gene lost 0 bases, with 10 bases spanning the gap. Germline loops: CDR1 LNHDA, CDR2 SQIVND (reference sequence). This CDR3 is built from 15 residues. The CDR3 reads CASSKSHGSYNEQFF. CDR3 nucleotides: TGTGCCAGTAGTAAAAGCCACGGCTCCTACAATGAGCAGTTCTTC.

The rearrangement uses TRBV6-5 and TRBJ2-5, with 13 bases that match TRBD2. The CDR3 contains 14 residues. Trimming cost V 5 bases and J 4 bases; bases outside gene matches: 1. Germline loops: CDR1 MNHEY, CDR2 SVGAGI. For the CDR3, the DNA is TGTGCCAGCAGTCGGACTAGCGGGGGAGAGACCCAGTACTTC. This gives the protein CASSRTSGGETQYF.

The chain uses TRBV7-8 and TRBJ2-2, with D hard to call. This CDR3 is 13 amino acids long. CDR1 is SGHVS, CDR2 FQNEAQ, per germline. V gave up 3 bases and J gave up 5 bases, with 7 bases separating them. The CDR3 DNA sequence: TGTGCCAGCAGCTTCCAGATAACCGGGGAGCTGTTTTTT. This gives the protein CASSFQITGELFF.

The V call is TRBV29-1, the J call TRBJ2-7; TRBD1 matches 9 bases. Per the germline V gene, CDR1 is SQVTM and CDR2 is ANQGSEA. Losses at the gene ends were 5 bases for V and 2 bases for J; bases not matched to a gene: 4. The CDR3 runs to 13 residues. The CDR3 DNA sequence: TGCAGCGTTACCGGGACAGGGACCTACGAGCAGTACTTC. This codes for CSVTGTGTYEQYF.

This chain uses TRBV21-1 with TRBJ2-1; the table gives TRBD1 as D, unverified against the DNA. TRBV21-1 is a known pseudogene. CDR3 length equals 17 residues. Here the CDR3 reads CASSKKPTGTGYNEQFF. CDR3 nucleotides: TGTGCCAGCAGCAAAAAGCCGACCGGGACAGGGTACAATGAGCAGTTCTTC.

The chain joins TRBV30 to TRBJ1-1; TRBD1 might be the D (6 bases). Trimming took 0 bases from V and 5 from J, leaving 13 bases between them. CDR3 length equals 14 residues. Germline CDR1 and CDR2: GTSNPN and SVGIG (reference sequence). CDR3 coding DNA: TGTGCCTGGAGTGTCTGGGGGCGAGAGACTGAAGCTTTCTTT. It translates to CAWSVWGRETEAFF.

The table lists this clone with a few counts. V gene TRBV21-1 combines with J gene TRBJ1-1; the table names TRBD1, a call not compared with the DNA. TRBV21-1 is classified as a pseudogene. The CDR3 length is 14 residues. CDR3 loop: CASVRNWGQQEAFF. The CDR3, as DNA: TGTGCCAGCGTAAGAAACTGGGGCCAGCAAGAAGCTTTCTTT.

This chain joins TRBV6-5 and TRBJ2-1, with 12 positions matching TRBD2. CDR3 length equals 14 residues. V lost 11 bases, J lost 10 bases, and 12 bases stayed unmatched. The germline V gene has CDR1 MNHEY and CDR2 SVGAGI. In DNA form, the CDR3 reads TGTGCCGGGAGAACTAGCGGGGGGATCAGAGAGCAGTTCTTC. Its translation: CAGRTSGGIREQFF.

Only a few counts were recorded for this clone. V is TRBV4-1 and J is TRBJ2-3; 9 bases agree with TRBD2. This CDR3 contains 18 residues. The germline V gene encodes CDR1 MGHRA and CDR2 YSYEKL. With V trimmed by 0 bases and J by 2 bases, 9 bases remained unmatched. The CDR3 sequence: CASSQESSGTSYTDTQYF. CDR3 sequence (DNA): TGCGCCAGCAGCCAAGAATCGTCAGGGACTAGCTACACAGATACGCAGTATTTT.

The chain combines TRBV6-5 with TRBJ2-3; tentative D call: TRBD1 (6 bases). CDR1 and CDR2 (germline): MNHEY, SVGAGI. Trimming removed 7 bases at V and 6 bases at J, with 17 bases between. The CDR3 has 14 residues. The CDR3 sequence is CASTQGQGRDTQYF. DNA for the CDR3: TGTGCCAGCACCCAGGGGCAGGGGCGGGATACGCAGTATTTT.

This chain connects TRBV6-1 to TRBJ1-6; tentative D call: TRBD1 (5 bases). Trimming removed 2 bases at V and 6 bases at J, with 17 bases between. Germline-derived CDR1 and CDR2 are MNHNS and SASEGT. CDR3 size: 17 residues. Here the CDR3 reads CASSEKIFGGFNSPLHF. The CDR3 DNA sequence: TGTGCCAGCAGTGAAAAAATCTTTGGGGGGTTTAATTCACCCCTCCACTTT.

The V and J genes are TRBV7-9 and TRBJ2-5; no definite D call. Germline CDR1 reads SEHNR; CDR2 reads FQNEAQ (reference sequence). The V and J ends lost 0 bases and 4 bases respectively, with 9 bases between them. The CDR3 has 14 amino acids. The CDR3 nucleotides are TGTGCCAGCAGCTTAGCTGAGTCGGTAGAGACCCAGTACTTC. This translates into CASSLAESVETQYF. Full variable domain (remainder filled in from reference TRBV7-9 and TRBJ2-5): DTGVSQNPRHKITKRGQNVTFRCDPISEHNRLYWYRQTLGQGPEFLTYFQNEAQLEKSRLLSDRFSAERPKGSFSTLEIQRTEQGDSAMYLCASSLAESVETQYFGPGTRLLVL.

The chain employs TRBV2 and TRBJ2-3, with 11 bases matching TRBD2. With V trimmed by 6 bases and J by 7 bases, 27 bases remained unmatched. The CDR3 runs to 21 residues. Germline V lookup: CDR1 SNHLY, CDR2 FYNNEI. The DNA of the CDR3 is TGTGCCAGCAGGCGCCGGGGGATAAGACGGGGTAGCGGGAGGGCCGTAAATACGCAGTATTTT. Encoded protein: CASRRRGIRRGSGRAVNTQYF.

The chain couples TRBV11-2 to TRBJ2-4; 7 bases agree with TRBD2. CDR3 size: 16 residues. The germline V gene encodes CDR1 SGHAT and CDR2 FQNNGV. Unmatched junction bases numbered 12, after V lost 2 bases and J lost 8 bases. Here the CDR3 reads CASSLSLQSSGDIQYF. The CDR3 DNA reads TGTGCCAGCAGCTTAAGCCTTCAGTCTAGCGGTGACATTCAGTACTTC.

The chain recombines TRBV2 with TRBJ1-1; TRBD1 is a possible D gene (5 bases). This CDR3 has 9 residues. Germline CDR1 reads SNHLY; CDR2 reads FYNNEI. V dropped 7 bases and J dropped 10 bases, with 7 bases sitting between them. The CDR3 DNA follows: TGTGCCAGCAAGAGGGGAGCTTTCTTT. This encodes CASKRGAFF.

The CDR3 protein is CASSVDPAGGYNEQFF. The CDR3 nucleotides are TGTGCCAGCAGCGTAGACCCAGCGGGGGGGTACAATGAGCAGTTCTTC. This rearrangement joins TRBV9 to TRBJ2-1, with 10 nucleotides matching TRBD2. This CDR3 contains 16 residues. The V gene end was trimmed by 0 bases and the J gene end by 4 bases; junction bases not matched to a gene: 4. The germline V gene has CDR1 SGDLS and CDR2 YYNGEE.

V usage is TRBV28 and J usage is TRBJ2-7; D remains unclear. This CDR3 comprises 11 residues. Between the trimmed V and J ends, which lost 2 bases and 3 bases, there was a span of 2 bases. Germline CDR1 and CDR2: MDHEN and SYDVKM. DNA for the CDR3: TGTGCCAGCAGTTTAGGCTACGAGCAGTACTTC. The encoded protein is CASSLGYEQYF.

The chain carries TRBV10-3 and TRBJ1-5; no reliable D call. V was cut by 10 bases and J by 5 bases, with 15 bases left in between. The germline gives CDR1 ENHRY, CDR2 SYGVKD. The CDR3 is made up of 13 amino acids. Here the CDR3 DNA reads TGTGCCACCCAGTCGGTTTCGGATCAGCCCCAGCATTTT. Its protein product is CATQSVSDQPQHF.

The chain links TRBV28 to TRBJ1-6, with D perhaps matching TRBD1 (5 bases). CDR3 length: 13 residues. V was trimmed by 2 bases and J by 9 bases, leaving 8 bases between them. Germline V gene data show CDR1 as MDHEN and CDR2 as SYDVKM. CDR3 sequence (DNA): TGTGCCAGCAGTTTACTAGGGGCTTCACCCCTCCACTTT. As protein: CASSLLGASPLHF.

The chain joins TRBV9 to TRBJ1-2; 8 nucleotides line up with TRBD1. CDR3 size: 14 residues. Looked up from germline, CDR1 is SGDLS and CDR2 is YYNGEE. The V gene end was trimmed by 4 bases and the J gene end by 6 bases; junction bases not matched to a gene: 8. The CDR3 sequence is CASSKQGVGHGYTF. For the CDR3, the DNA is TGTGCCAGCAGCAAACAGGGGGTCGGTCATGGCTACACCTTC.

This rearrangement joins TRBV7-2 to TRBJ1-2, with TRBD1 matching 7 bases. Trimming cost V 5 bases and J 8 bases; bases outside gene matches: 14. The CDR3 sequence is 15 residues long. CDR1 and CDR2 from the germline V gene are SGHTA and FQGNSA. CDR3 region: CASSVLTGNVAGYTF. DNA of the CDR3: TGTGCCAGCAGCGTATTGACAGGGAACGTGGCGGGCTACACCTTC. The variable domain in full, completed from reference TRBV7-2 and TRBJ1-2, reads GAGVSQSPSNKVTEKGKDVELRCDPISGHTALYWYRQSLGQGLEFLIYFQGNSAPDKSGLPSDRFSAERTGGSVSTLTIQRTQQEDSAVYLCASSVLTGNVAGYTFGSGTRLTVV.

V is TRBV6-6 and J is TRBJ2-7; D is unclear. Looked up from germline, CDR1 is MNHNY and CDR2 is SVGAGI (reference sequence). This CDR3 is 14 amino acids long. Trimming took 0 bases from V and 3 from J, leaving 9 bases between them. CDR3 amino acids: CASSYSGSYYEQYF. DNA for the CDR3: TGTGCCAGCAGTTACTCGGGGTCTTACTACGAGCAGTACTTC.

V and J are TRBV7-9 and TRBJ1-1; 10 bases align to TRBD1. V gave up 3 bases and J gave up 1 base; unmatched junction bases: 11. The CDR3 runs 18 residues. Germline V gives CDR1 SEHNR, CDR2 FQNEAQ (reference sequence). Here the CDR3 DNA reads TGTGCCAGCAGCTTGCAGGGACAGGGGACGAATCGGAACACTGAAGCTTTCTTT. This gives the protein CASSLQGQGTNRNTEAFF.